The TCR beta chain described here comes from a study of blood T cell repertoires in COVID-19. Study-level information: Donors in the United States, Italy and Spain gave samples during acute or convalescent COVID-19. Sample material is recorded as cDNA or gDNA derived from T cells, B-cell-depleted T cells, or PBMCs.

As handled by the study authors: Amplification from reference gene primers served as the basis for estimated nucleated cell counts. The method was immunoSEQ multiplex PCR; TCRdb's version includes in-frame clones alone and lacks a portion of them. That table is the source of V, J and clone size, and D and trimming were worked out from the DNA. This table has 250,000 to 350,000 clones, around 88% appearing once. This clone has a handful of counts. With V trimmed by 4 bases and J by 2 bases, 5 bases remained unmatched. The CDR3 has 15 amino acids. CDR1 and CDR2 from the germline V gene are MNHEY and SVGEGT. One Seattle source followed patients from active infection through their disease course.

The sequence was collected from a woman in her seventies with COVID-19, enrolled during active disease. V is TRBV6-2 or TRBV6-3 and J is TRBJ1-5, with 7 bases identical to TRBD1. Sequenced sample: peripheral blood. CDR3 nucleotide sequence: TGTGCCAGCAGTTTGACAGGGCAGGGCAATCAGCCCCAGCATTTT. Protein sequence: CASSLTGQGNQPQHF.